A selection of T cell receptor beta chains follows, all from one sample in a study of cytomegalovirus exposure and HLA in healthy donors. Measured with immunoSEQ multiplex PCR; TCRdb has only the in-frame clones, and not every one. This sample's table has more than 40,000 clones. The sequenced sample was PBMCs. These receptors came from a middle-aged man in good health and CMV-seropositive. The CDR3 runs from the conserved cysteine through the conserved F or W. The order of the fields is D gene, V gene, J gene, CDR3 protein. A D gene is named only where the DNA matches it firmly.

>NA|TRBV20-1|TRBJ2-7
CSARTGEQYF
>TRBD2|TRBV5-1|TRBJ2-3
CASSLRLAATDTQYF
>TRBD1|TRBV5-1|TRBJ1-2
CASSRDRDSRGYTF
>TRBD1|TRBV4-1|TRBJ1-2
CASSQDRTGGGYTF
>TRBD2|TRBV9|TRBJ2-7
CASSPGLAGLPEQYF
>NA|TRBV2|TRBJ2-7
CASSLTITNYEQYF
>TRBD1|TRBV29-1|TRBJ2-7
CSVRDRANEQYF
>TRBD1|TRBV10-3|TRBJ2-5
CAISEGQGLGETQYF
>TRBD2|TRBV6-5|TRBJ2-7
CASSRGLAGVHEQYF
>TRBD2|TRBV7-2|TRBJ2-7
CASSLVSGDYEQYF
>NA|TRBV4-3|TRBJ2-1
CASSLGGQDEQFF
>TRBD1|TRBV9|TRBJ1-6
CASSSRQGLENSPLHF
>NA|TRBV7-8|TRBJ2-5
CANKPPGETQYF
>TRBD1|TRBV29-1|TRBJ2-7
CSVEGQGLSYEQYF
>TRBD1|TRBV5-6|TRBJ2-5
CASSLVGQIQETQYF
>NA|TRBV15|TRBJ1-1
CATSNQGSAEAFF
>NA|TRBV5-6|TRBJ1-5
CASSLGQDQPQHF
>NA|TRBV6-5|TRBJ2-7
CASSYSGAPEQYF
>TRBD1|TRBV11-2|TRBJ2-6
CASRDRVVLTF
>TRBD2|TRBV4-1|TRBJ2-3
CASSQEWGGADTQYF
>NA|TRBV5-1|TRBJ2-3
CASSVNLGADTQYF
>TRBD1|TRBV5-6|TRBJ2-4
CASSPFGQGVLDIQYF
>NA|TRBV7-9|TRBJ1-1
CASSSGVDTEAFF
>NA|TRBV11-2|TRBJ1-1
CASSGQGFNTEAFF
>NA|TRBV13|TRBJ2-5
CASRNLWRDQGETQYF
>NA|TRBV14|TRBJ2-7
CASSQGLLAYEQYF
>NA|TRBV28|TRBJ1-2
CASSHPGFRRPTNYGYTF
>TRBD2|TRBV19|TRBJ2-1
CASSPTSGAGEQFF
>TRBD1|TRBV6-1|TRBJ2-5
CASSLGQDNQETQYF
>NA|TRBV2|TRBJ2-7
CASSELYEQYF
>NA|TRBV7-3|TRBJ2-3
CASSLAGADTQYF
>NA|TRBV23-1|TRBJ2-6
CAARPGQSGANVLTF
>TRBD2|TRBV29-1|TRBJ2-7
CSVGVSGSQYEQYF
>NA|TRBV7-3|TRBJ1-6
CASSLNAQGGGDSPLHF
>TRBD1|TRBV5-1|TRBJ2-1
CASSLEVQGADEQFF
>NA|TRBV7-2|TRBJ2-5
CASSLAGGSGETQYF
>NA|TRBV30|TRBJ2-7
CAWSFFSRAEQYF
>NA|TRBV28|TRBJ1-1
CASRKGHPNTEAFF
>TRBD1|TRBV6-5|TRBJ2-2
CASSYGRGPTGELFF
>TRBD2|TRBV30|TRBJ2-7
CAWGTSGGPAYEQYF
>NA|TRBV6-1|TRBJ2-2
CASLKGAANTGELFF
>TRBD1|TRBV19|TRBJ2-3
CASRGWGTEGSTVDTQYF
>TRBD1|TRBV7-8|TRBJ1-2
CASSGQGAYGYTF
>TRBD1|TRBV28|TRBJ2-5
CASSLTGGRETQYF
>NA|TRBV5-6|TRBJ1-3
CASSLTVDSGNTIYF
>TRBD1|TRBV6-5|TRBJ2-5
CASSYIPGTGVRPQYF
>NA|TRBV7-2|TRBJ1-3
CASSLRESGNTIYF
>TRBD2|TRBV18|TRBJ2-7
CASSPRLAGDSSMYEQYF
>TRBD1|TRBV2|TRBJ1-2
CASKSDRVGYGYTF
>NA|TRBV14|TRBJ1-2
CASSQDSQYGYTF
>NA|TRBV4-1|TRBJ2-7
CASSHREVDYEQYF
>TRBD2|TRBV30|TRBJ2-1
CAWTPGLADNEQFF
>NA|TRBV4-3|TRBJ2-3
CASSQEPGHRERF
>TRBD2|TRBV6-1|TRBJ2-1
CASRAGTSGANEQFF
>NA|TRBV29-1|TRBJ2-3
CSVGPSLSPTYTQYF
>TRBD2|TRBV28|TRBJ2-7
CASSLSQSSGRALYF
>TRBD1|TRBV5-1|TRBJ2-1
CASSFGTGGSADNEQFF
>TRBD2|TRBV5-1|NA
CASSFSGGRSYEQYF
>NA|TRBV5-6|TRBJ2-7
CASRGRTLNYEQYF